Listed here are 26 T cell receptor beta chains from one sample, sequenced in a study of OX40 agonist ivuxolimab in advanced cancers. Sequencing was performed with immunoSEQ multiplex PCR; in TCRdb, only in-frame clones are kept and a portion is missing. The sample records about 16,000 clones, about 88% being singletons. This specimen consisted of CD4+ or CD8+ T cells sorted from blood, obtained in a trial of the OX40 agonist ivuxolimab. These receptors came from an adult with an advanced solid tumor such as melanoma, head and neck, liver or kidney cancer.

The chain couples TRBV30 to TRBJ1-5; unclear D gene. The germline V gene encodes CDR1 GTSNPN and CDR2 SVGIG (reference sequence). V gave up 5 bases and J gave up 1 base, with 9 bases separating them. The CDR3 has 13 amino acids. The CDR3 spells CAWGHRSNQPQHF. The CDR3 DNA sequence: TGTGCCTGGGGTCACAGAAGCAATCAGCCCCAGCATTTT. The variable domain in full, with the rest retrieved from reference TRBV30 and TRBJ1-5, is SQTIHQWPATLVQPVGSPLSLECTVEGTSNPNLYWYRQAAGRGLQLLFYSVGIGQISSEVPQNLSASRPQDRQFILSSKKLLLSDSGFYLCAWGHRSNQPQHFGDGTRLSIL.

This rearrangement joins TRBV28 to TRBJ1-2; tentative D call: TRBD1 (5 bases). CDR1 and CDR2 from the germline V gene are MDHEN and SYDVKM. The CDR3 is made up of 15 amino acids. Trimming stripped 3 bases from V and 1 base from J, with 12 bases between. DNA for the CDR3: TGTGCCAGCAGTTTCCGCCGGGGCCATAACTATGGCTACACCTTC. Amino acids: CASSFRRGHNYGYTF.

The rearrangement joins TRBV4-1 to TRBJ2-2; the D is unclear. The V and J ends lost 6 bases and 3 bases respectively, with 11 bases between them. CDR1 is MGHRA, CDR2 YSYEKL, per germline. The CDR3 consists of 14 residues. The DNA for the CDR3 is TGCGCCAGCAGGAAGACCCGGGACACCGGGGAGCTGTTTTTT. This encodes CASRKTRDTGELFF.

The rearrangement uses TRBV7-2 and TRBJ2-3; 8 nucleotides match TRBD2. Per the germline V gene, CDR1 is SGHTA and CDR2 is FQGNSA. The CDR3 spans 17 residues. Trimming took 1 base from V and 0 from J; bases not matched to a gene: 6. The CDR3 reads CASSLVAGRLSTDTQYF. CDR3 bases: TGTGCCAGCAGCTTAGTAGCGGGGCGCCTTAGCACAGATACGCAGTATTTT. The whole variable domain, remainder taken from reference TRBV7-2 and TRBJ2-3, is GAGVSQSPSNKVTEKGKDVELRCDPISGHTALYWYRQSLGQGLEFLIYFQGNSAPDKSGLPSDRFSAERTGGSVSTLTIQRTQQEDSAVYLCASSLVAGRLSTDTQYFGPGTRLTVL.

This sequence joins TRBV29-1 and TRBJ1-2; possible D gene TRBD1, 6 bases. V was trimmed by 8 bases and J by 5 bases, leaving 12 bases between them. Germline lookup yields CDR1 SQVTM and CDR2 ANQGSEA. The CDR3 runs 11 residues. In DNA, the CDR3 is TGCAGCACCGGGACAAATTATGGCTACACCTTC. It specifies CSTGTNYGYTF.

The rearrangement links TRBV6-6 to TRBJ2-5; D is possibly TRBD1 (5 bases). The DNA end lines up better with TRBJ2-7; the J call may be wrong. The germline gives CDR1 MNHNY, CDR2 SVGAGI (reference sequence). The CDR3 runs to 14 residues. The CDR3 here is CASRNQGGSFEQYF. For the CDR3, the DNA is TGTGCCAGCAGAAACCAGGGCGGAAGCTTCGAGCAGTACTTC.

The CDR3 protein is CASSLQSGGANYGYTF. CDR3 bases: TGCGCCAGCAGCTTGCAATCCGGGGGGGCCAACTATGGCTACACCTTC. V and J are TRBV5-1 and TRBJ1-2, with TRBD1 as a possible D gene (6 bases). The CDR3 sequence is 16 residues long. The V end lost 1 base, the J end lost 2 bases, and 15 bases lay between the germline ends. Germline CDR1 is SGHRS and CDR2 is YFSETQ.

The genes are TRBV18 and TRBJ2-3; 9 positions match TRBD1. V shed 3 bases and J 2 bases; nucleotides not matched to a gene: 6. Germline-derived CDR1 and CDR2 are KGHSH and LQKENI. The CDR3 runs to 16 residues. The chain's CDR3 is CASSPPGQGITDTQYF. CDR3 in DNA: TGTGCCAGCTCACCCCCGGGACAGGGAATCACAGATACGCAGTATTTT.

The V call is TRBV28, the J call TRBJ2-7; 7 nucleotides align to TRBD1. The CDR3 is 15 amino acids. Trimming cost V 5 bases and J 0 bases; bases outside gene matches: 7. CDR1 is MDHEN and CDR2 is SYDVKM in the germline V gene. The CDR3 DNA is TGTGCCAGCAGTCCTCCGACAGGGAGCTCCTACGAGCAGTACTTC. Protein sequence: CASSPPTGSSYEQYF.

This chain joins TRBV9 and TRBJ1-1; 7 bases map to TRBD1. Germline V gene sequence: CDR1 SGDLS, CDR2 YYNGEE. Trimming cost V 4 bases and J 1 base; bases outside gene matches: 7. The CDR3 covers 15 residues. The CDR3 protein is CASSITGVGNTEAFF. CDR3 coding DNA: TGTGCCAGCAGCATAACAGGGGTCGGGAACACTGAAGCTTTCTTT.

The V call is TRBV14, the J call TRBJ1-2; 9 bases line up with TRBD1. Germline CDR1 reads SGHDN; CDR2 reads FVKESK. The CDR3 covers 13 residues. The ends lost 8 bases at V and 5 bases at J; junction bases unmatched: 6. CDR3 amino acids: CASSEQGAYGYTF. Written as DNA, the CDR3 is TGTGCCAGCTCCGAACAGGGGGCTTATGGCTACACCTTC.

This clone occurred once. The gene calls are TRBV29-1 and TRBJ1-1, with D perhaps matching TRBD1 (5 bases). Germline V gene data show CDR1 as SQVTM and CDR2 as ANQGSEA. Trimming took off 0 bases at V and 3 bases at J, with 14 bases between the two ends. This CDR3 is 15 amino acids long. The CDR3 region has the DNA TGCAGCGTTGAAGAGGGATCCCCAGGGCACACTGAAGCTTTCTTT. Translation gives CSVEEGSPGHTEAFF.

J is TRBJ2-3 and V is TRBV7-9; 8 nucleotides agree with TRBD2. This CDR3 is 18 amino acids long. Germline V gene lookup returns CDR1 SEHNR and CDR2 FQNEAQ (reference sequence). Germline trimming cut 4 bases from V and 1 base from J; bases unmatched to any gene: 13. The CDR3 protein is CASSSSPPLAAGTDTQYF. CDR3 coding DNA: TGTGCCAGCAGCTCCAGCCCCCCACTAGCGGCGGGCACAGATACGCAGTATTTT.

This chain uses TRBV13 with TRBJ2-7; 8 nucleotides agree with TRBD1. With 6 bases clipped from V and 0 bases from J, the junction kept 4 bases outside the gene matches. Germline V lookup: CDR1 PRHDT, CDR2 FYEKMQ (reference sequence). CDR3 length: 14 amino acids. The CDR3 DNA sequence: TGTGCCAGCAGGAGGACAGGGATCTCCTACGAGCAGTACTTC. This gives the protein CASRRTGISYEQYF.

This clone occurred a few times. This chain links TRBV5-1 with TRBJ1-5; possibly TRBD1 for D (5 bases). CDR1 and CDR2 (germline): SGHRS, YFSETQ. This CDR3 region has 14 residues. V lost 1 base to trimming and J lost 7 bases, with 12 bases between them. CDR3 in DNA: TGCGCCAGCAGCTTGATGGGGGATGGACAGCCCCAGCATTTT. It encodes CASSLMGDGQPQHF.

The chain joins TRBV7-9 to TRBJ2-1, with TRBD2 matching over 14 bases. The CDR3 is 15 amino acids. V lost 8 bases, J lost 5 bases, and 5 bases stayed unmatched. Germline CDR1 reads SEHNR; CDR2 reads FQNEAQ (reference sequence). The DNA for the CDR3 is TGTGCCAGCTCGACTAGCGGGAGGGCCCACAATGAGCAGTTCTTC. It translates to CASSTSGRAHNEQFF.

The chain is built from TRBV5-5 and TRBJ1-5, with D uncertain. CDR1 and CDR2 from the germline V gene are SGHKS and YYEKEE (reference sequence). V gave up 1 base and J gave up 0 bases, with 11 bases separating them. This CDR3 spans 16 amino acids. The CDR3, as DNA: TGTGCCAGCAGCTTGACTTTCGACGGTAGCAATCAGCCCCAGCATTTT. It encodes CASSLTFDGSNQPQHF.

This chain joins TRBV28 and TRBJ1-5, with TRBD1 matching 7 bases. The ends lost 6 bases at V and 7 bases at J; junction bases unmatched: 6. Per germline, CDR1 MDHEN and CDR2 SYDVKM. The CDR3 is 13 amino acids. CDR3 sequence reads: CASSRQGRQPQHF. The CDR3 DNA is TGTGCCAGCAGCCGACAGGGACGGCAGCCCCAGCATTTT.

The chain combines TRBV7-2 with TRBJ2-1, with D perhaps matching TRBD1 (7 bases). Germline V lookup: CDR1 SGHTA, CDR2 FQGNSA. There are 17 residues in the CDR3. Trimming left V 1 base short and J 3 bases short, with 16 bases between. The CDR3 DNA follows: TGTGCCAGCAGCTTAGGCATCCCAGGGGGGTTCTACAATGAGCAGTTCTTC. Its translation: CASSLGIPGGFYNEQFF.

The V gene is TRBV6-6, the J gene TRBJ2-5, with unresolved D. Germline CDR1 reads MNHNY; CDR2 reads SVGAGI (reference sequence). The CDR3 length is 12 residues. The CDR3 region is CAVGPTLETQYF. DNA for the CDR3: TGTGCAGTCGGGCCGACTCTGGAGACCCAGTACTTC.

The chain joins TRBV27 to TRBJ2-2, with D perhaps given as TRBD1 or TRBD2 (5 bases each). V was shortened by 4 bases and J by 0 bases, with 12 bases between the two germline ends. This CDR3 region has 16 residues. CDR1 and CDR2 (germline): MNHEY, SMNVEV (reference sequence). The CDR3 nucleotides read TGTGCCAGCAGTTCCATCGGGACGGCGAACACCGGGGAGCTGTTTTTT. Residues: CASSSIGTANTGELFF.

In its sample, this clone was seen once. This chain joins TRBV21-1 and TRBJ1-2; no DNA check was done on the table's D call, TRBD1. TRBV21-1 is recorded as a pseudogene. The CDR3 loop spans 12 amino acids. In nucleotides, the CDR3 is TGTGCCAGCAGCAAAAGGGGTTACGGCTACACCTTC. It is translated as CASSKRGYGYTF.

The chain is built from TRBV19 and TRBJ2-1; 8 bases match TRBD2. The CDR3 runs to 21 residues. Per the germline V gene, CDR1 is LNHDA and CDR2 is SQIVND (reference sequence). With V trimmed by 2 bases and J by 1 base, 19 bases remained unmatched. In DNA, the CDR3 is TGTGCCAGTAGTATAATTGATTGGGTTCTAGCGGGCGCATCATCCTACAATGAGCAGTTCTTC. Translating gives CASSIIDWVLAGASSYNEQFF.

The chain is built from TRBV25-1 and TRBJ2-7; D might be TRBD2 (5 bases). V was cut by 2 bases and J by 9 bases, with 14 bases left in between. The CDR3 sequence is 13 residues long. Germline lookup yields CDR1 MGHDK and CDR2 SYGVNS. For the CDR3, the DNA is TGTGCCAGCAGTGAAGTGGGAGATATGGGGCAGTACTTC. Amino acid sequence: CASSEVGDMGQYF.

The chain links TRBV6-1 to TRBJ1-2; D not resolved. Per the germline V gene, CDR1 is MNHNS and CDR2 is SASEGT. This CDR3 is built from 16 residues. V dropped 1 base and J dropped 8 bases, with 20 bases sitting between them. CDR3 DNA sequence: TGTGCCAGCAGTGAAGGTTACGTGACCCTCCTTGGGGGCTACACCTTC. It specifies CASSEGYVTLLGGYTF.

This chain connects TRBV7-6 to TRBJ2-1; D may be TRBD1 (5 bases). CDR1 is SGHVS, CDR2 FNYEAQ, per germline. The germline V and J ends were trimmed by 0 bases and 0 bases, with 9 bases remaining between them. CDR3 length equals 16 residues. The CDR3 is CASSLALDTSYNEQFF. CDR3 nucleotide sequence: TGTGCCAGCAGCTTAGCCCTGGACACCTCCTACAATGAGCAGTTCTTC.